This T cell receptor (beta chain) was profiled in a study of response to subunit inactivated influenza vaccine (dated by TCRdb to 2016 to 2018). Context from the whole study: The study used deep quantitative T cell receptor repertoire profiling to track responses to a trivalent subunit inactivated influenza vaccine.

The germline ends are 12 bases apart after V is trimmed by 5 bases and J by 1 base. Spanning cysteine to phenylalanine, the CDR3 consists of 15 amino acids. Only the CDR3 region is kept as DNA, spanning 45 bases read in frame from base 1. For CDR1 and CDR2, the germline V gene lists KGHDR and SFDVKD. The protocol used for the library was RT-PCR. Reads for this sample came from an Illumina HiSeq 2500. TCRdb took the public reads, trimmed them with fastp at Q25, ran MiXCR for clone calling and kept in-frame beta chains. CDR3 protein duplicates are merged, each entry listing the most common genes and DNA. The sample yields around 520,000 distinct CDR3 sequences; 12% were counted once. Roughly 10% of the sample goes to the ten largest clones. Broader findings and caveats from the paper: The authors proposed that each seasonal influenza vaccination may bring in only a limited number of new T cells.

The table lists this clonotype with many counts. Its cognate antigen has yet to be identified. The sample holds no much larger clone one base away, and base qualities are not on file. The sequence joins TRBV24-1 to TRBJ2-3, with TRBD2 as a weak D call on 5 bases. This receptor was identified in a man in his fifties or sixties who received an inactivated influenza vaccine. Donor details come from another sample of the same person, matched by shared clones. The material was PBMCs from blood, obtained on the day of vaccination. At the DNA level, the sequence is TGTGCCACCAGTGCGGGCGCGAGGGGCACAGATACGCAGTATTTT. The resulting protein is CATSAGARGTDTQYF.